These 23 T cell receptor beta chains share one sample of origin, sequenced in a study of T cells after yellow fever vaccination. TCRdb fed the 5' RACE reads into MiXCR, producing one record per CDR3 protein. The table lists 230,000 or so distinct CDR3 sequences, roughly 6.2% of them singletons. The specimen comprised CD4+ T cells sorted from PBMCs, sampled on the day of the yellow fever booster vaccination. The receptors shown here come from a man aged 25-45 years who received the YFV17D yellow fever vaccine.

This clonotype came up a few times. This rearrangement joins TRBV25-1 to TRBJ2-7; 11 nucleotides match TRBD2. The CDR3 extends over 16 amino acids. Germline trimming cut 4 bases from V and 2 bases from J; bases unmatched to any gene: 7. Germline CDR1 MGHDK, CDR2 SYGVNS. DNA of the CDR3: TGTGCCAGCAGTGGGGATAGACTAGCGGGGACCTACGAGCAGTACTTC. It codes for CASSGDRLAGTYEQYF.

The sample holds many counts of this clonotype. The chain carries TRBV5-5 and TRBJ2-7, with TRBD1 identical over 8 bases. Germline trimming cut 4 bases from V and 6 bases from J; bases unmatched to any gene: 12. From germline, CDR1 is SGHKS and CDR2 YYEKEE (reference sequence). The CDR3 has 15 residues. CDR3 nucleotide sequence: TGTGCCAGCAGCGTGTCAGGGGGCGTGGGTGGCGAGCAGTACTTC. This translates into CASSVSGGVGGEQYF. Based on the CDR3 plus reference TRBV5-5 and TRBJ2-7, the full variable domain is DAGVTQSPTHLIKTRGQQVTLRCSPISGHKSVSWYQQVLGQGPQFIFQYYEKEERGRGNFPDRFSARQFPNYSSELNVNALLLGDSALYLCASSVSGGVGGEQYFGPGTRLTVT.

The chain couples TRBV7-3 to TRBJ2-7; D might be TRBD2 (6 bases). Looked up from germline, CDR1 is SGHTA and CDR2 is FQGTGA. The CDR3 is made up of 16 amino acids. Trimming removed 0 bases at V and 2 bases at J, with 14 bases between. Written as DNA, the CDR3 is TGTGCCAGCAGCTTAACGTTGCCTAGCGAAACCTACGAGCAGTACTTC. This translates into CASSLTLPSETYEQYF.

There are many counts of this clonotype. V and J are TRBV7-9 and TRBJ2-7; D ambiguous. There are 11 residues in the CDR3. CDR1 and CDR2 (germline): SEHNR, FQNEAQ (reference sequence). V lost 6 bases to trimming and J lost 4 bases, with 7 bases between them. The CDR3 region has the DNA TGTGCCAGCAGTAACCATTACGAGCAGTACTTC. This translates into CASSNHYEQYF.

The CDR3 spells CASSYSKPDTNNQPQHF. The CDR3 region has the DNA TGTGCCAGCAGTTACTCTAAACCGGACACCAACAATCAGCCCCAGCATTTT. The V gene is TRBV6-2 or TRBV6-3, the J gene TRBJ1-5; D may be TRBD1 (5 bases). Germline values: CDR1 MNHEY, CDR2 SVGEGT. This CDR3 is built from 17 residues. V lost 0 bases, J lost 3 bases, and 15 bases lay in between.

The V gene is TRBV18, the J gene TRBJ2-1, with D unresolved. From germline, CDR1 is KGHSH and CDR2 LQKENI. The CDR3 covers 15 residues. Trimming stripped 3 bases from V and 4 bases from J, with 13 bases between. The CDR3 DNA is TGTGCCAGCTCACCGCAACCCGGCGGATACAATGAGCAGTTCTTC. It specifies CASSPQPGGYNEQFF. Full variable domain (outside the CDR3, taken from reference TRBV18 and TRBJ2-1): NAGVMQNPRHLVRRRGQEARLRCSPMKGHSHVYWYRQLPEEGLKFMVYLQKENIIDESGMPKERFSAEFPKEGPSILRIQQVVRGDSAAYFCASSPQPGGYNEQFFGPGTRLTVL.

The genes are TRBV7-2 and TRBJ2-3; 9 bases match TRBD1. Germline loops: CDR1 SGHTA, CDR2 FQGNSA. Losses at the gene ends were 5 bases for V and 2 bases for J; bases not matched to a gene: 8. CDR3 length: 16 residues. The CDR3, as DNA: TGTGCCAGCAGCCCCGCCGGGACAGGGAACACAGATACGCAGTATTTT. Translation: CASSPAGTGNTDTQYF. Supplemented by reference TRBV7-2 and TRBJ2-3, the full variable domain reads GAGVSQSPSNKVTEKGKDVELRCDPISGHTALYWYRQSLGQGLEFLIYFQGNSAPDKSGLPSDRFSAERTGGSVSTLTIQRTQQEDSAVYLCASSPAGTGNTDTQYFGPGTRLTVL.

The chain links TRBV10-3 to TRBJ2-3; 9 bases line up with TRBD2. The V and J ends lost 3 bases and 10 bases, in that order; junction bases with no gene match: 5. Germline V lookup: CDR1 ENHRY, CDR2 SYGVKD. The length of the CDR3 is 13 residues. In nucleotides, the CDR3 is TGTGCCATCAGTGAACAAGCGGGAGGTCCGCAGTATTTT. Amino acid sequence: CAISEQAGGPQYF.

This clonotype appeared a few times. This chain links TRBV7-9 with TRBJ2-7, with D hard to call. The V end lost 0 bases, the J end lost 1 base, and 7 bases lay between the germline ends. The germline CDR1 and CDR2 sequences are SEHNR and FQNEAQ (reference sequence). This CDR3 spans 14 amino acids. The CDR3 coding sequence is TGTGCCAGCAGCTTAGCGGTGGAATCCTACGAGCAGTACTTC. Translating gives CASSLAVESYEQYF.

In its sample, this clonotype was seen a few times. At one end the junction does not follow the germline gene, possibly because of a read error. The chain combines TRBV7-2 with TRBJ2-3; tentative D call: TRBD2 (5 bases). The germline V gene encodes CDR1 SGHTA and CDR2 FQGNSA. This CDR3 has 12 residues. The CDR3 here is CASTLAREIINF. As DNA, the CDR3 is TGTGCCAGCACCTTAGCGAGGGAGATTATAAATTTT.

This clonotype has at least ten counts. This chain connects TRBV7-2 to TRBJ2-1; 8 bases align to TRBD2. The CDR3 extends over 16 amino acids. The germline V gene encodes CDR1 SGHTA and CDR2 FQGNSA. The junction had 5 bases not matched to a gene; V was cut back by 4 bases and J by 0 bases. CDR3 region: CASSSEGTSSYNEQFF. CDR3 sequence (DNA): TGTGCCAGCAGCTCGGAGGGGACTAGCTCCTACAATGAGCAGTTCTTC.

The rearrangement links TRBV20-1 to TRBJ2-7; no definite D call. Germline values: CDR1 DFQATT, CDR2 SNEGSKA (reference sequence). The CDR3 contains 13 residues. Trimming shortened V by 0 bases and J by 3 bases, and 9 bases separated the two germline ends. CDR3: CSARDMALYEQYF. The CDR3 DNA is TGCAGTGCTAGAGATATGGCTCTCTACGAGCAGTACTTC.

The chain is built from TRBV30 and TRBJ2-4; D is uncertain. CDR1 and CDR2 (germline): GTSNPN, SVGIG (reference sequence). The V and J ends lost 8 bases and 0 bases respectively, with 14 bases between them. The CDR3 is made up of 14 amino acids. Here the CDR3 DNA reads TGTGCCGGCAAAGGGAACCAAGCCAAAAACATTCAGTACTTC. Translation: CAGKGNQAKNIQYF.

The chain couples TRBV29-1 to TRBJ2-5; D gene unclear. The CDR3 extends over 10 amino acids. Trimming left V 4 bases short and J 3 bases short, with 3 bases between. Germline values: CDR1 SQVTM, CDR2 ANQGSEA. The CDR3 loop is CSVAEETQYF. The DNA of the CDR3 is TGCAGCGTTGCCGAAGAGACCCAGTACTTC.

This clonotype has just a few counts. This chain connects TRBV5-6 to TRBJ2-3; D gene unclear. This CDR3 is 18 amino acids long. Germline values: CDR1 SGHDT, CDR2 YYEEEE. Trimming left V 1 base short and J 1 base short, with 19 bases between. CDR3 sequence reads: CASSLRVGPLTRTDTQYF. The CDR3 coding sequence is TGTGCCAGCAGCTTGAGAGTTGGCCCTTTGACACGCACAGATACGCAGTATTTT. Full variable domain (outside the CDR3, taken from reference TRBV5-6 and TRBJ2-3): DAGVTQSPTHLIKTRGQQVTLRCSPKSGHDTVSWYQQALGQGPQFIFQYYEEEERQRGNFPDRFSGHQFPNYSSELNVNALLLGDSALYLCASSLRVGPLTRTDTQYFGPGTRLTVL.

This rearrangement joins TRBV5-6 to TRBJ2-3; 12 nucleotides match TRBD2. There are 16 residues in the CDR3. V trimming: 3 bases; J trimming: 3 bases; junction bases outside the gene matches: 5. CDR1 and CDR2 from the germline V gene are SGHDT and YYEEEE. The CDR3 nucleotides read TGTGCCAGCAGCTCTAGCGGGAGGGCTATAACAGATACGCAGTATTTT. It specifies CASSSSGRAITDTQYF.

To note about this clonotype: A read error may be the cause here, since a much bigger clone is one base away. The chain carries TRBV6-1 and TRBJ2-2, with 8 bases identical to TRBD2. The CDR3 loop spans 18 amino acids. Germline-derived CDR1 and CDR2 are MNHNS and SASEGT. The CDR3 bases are TGTGCCAGCAAACCGCCTGGTTTTGCGGGAGGAAACACCAGGGAGCTGTTTTTT. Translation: CASKPPGFAGGNTRELFF.

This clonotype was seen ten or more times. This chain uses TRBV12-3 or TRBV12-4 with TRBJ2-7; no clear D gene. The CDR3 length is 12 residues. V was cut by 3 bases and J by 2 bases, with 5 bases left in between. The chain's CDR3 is CASSFLPYEQYF. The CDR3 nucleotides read TGTGCCAGCAGTTTTTTACCCTACGAGCAGTACTTC.

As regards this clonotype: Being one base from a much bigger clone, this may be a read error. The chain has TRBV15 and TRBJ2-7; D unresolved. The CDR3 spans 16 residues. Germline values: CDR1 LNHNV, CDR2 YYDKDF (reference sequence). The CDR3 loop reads CATSSVGPRTSYELYF. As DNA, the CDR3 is TGTGCCACCAGCAGTGTTGGCCCCCGCACCTCCTACGAGCTGTACTTC.

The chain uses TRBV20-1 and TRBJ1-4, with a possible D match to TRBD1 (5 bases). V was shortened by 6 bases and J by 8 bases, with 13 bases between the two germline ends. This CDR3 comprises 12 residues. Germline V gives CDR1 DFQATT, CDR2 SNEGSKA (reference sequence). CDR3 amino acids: CSASGGTEKLFF. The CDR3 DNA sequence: TGCAGTGCCTCGGGGGGGACCGAAAAACTGTTTTTT.

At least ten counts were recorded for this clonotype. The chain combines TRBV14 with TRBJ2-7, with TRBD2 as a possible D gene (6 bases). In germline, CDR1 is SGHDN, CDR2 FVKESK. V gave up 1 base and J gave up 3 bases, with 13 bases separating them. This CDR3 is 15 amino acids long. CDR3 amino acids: CASSQVSGSSYEQYF. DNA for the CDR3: TGTGCCAGCAGCCAAGTTTCCGGGAGCAGCTACGAGCAGTACTTC.

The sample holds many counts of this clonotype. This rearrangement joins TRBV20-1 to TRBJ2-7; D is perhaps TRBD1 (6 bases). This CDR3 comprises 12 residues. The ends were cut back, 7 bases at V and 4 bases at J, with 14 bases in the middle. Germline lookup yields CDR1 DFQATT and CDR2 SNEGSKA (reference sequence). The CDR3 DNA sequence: TGCAGTGTGGGGCAGGGGAAATACGAGCAGTACTTC. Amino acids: CSVGQGKYEQYF.

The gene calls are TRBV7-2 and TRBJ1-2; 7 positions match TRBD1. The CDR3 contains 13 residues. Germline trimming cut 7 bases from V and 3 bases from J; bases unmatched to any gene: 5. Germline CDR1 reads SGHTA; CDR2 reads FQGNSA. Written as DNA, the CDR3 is TGTGCCAGCAACTCCGGGACAGACTATGGCTACACCTTC. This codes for CASNSGTDYGYTF. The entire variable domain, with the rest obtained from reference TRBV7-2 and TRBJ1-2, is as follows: GAGVSQSPSNKVTEKGKDVELRCDPISGHTALYWYRQSLGQGLEFLIYFQGNSAPDKSGLPSDRFSAERTGGSVSTLTIQRTQQEDSAVYLCASNSGTDYGYTFGSGTRLTVV.